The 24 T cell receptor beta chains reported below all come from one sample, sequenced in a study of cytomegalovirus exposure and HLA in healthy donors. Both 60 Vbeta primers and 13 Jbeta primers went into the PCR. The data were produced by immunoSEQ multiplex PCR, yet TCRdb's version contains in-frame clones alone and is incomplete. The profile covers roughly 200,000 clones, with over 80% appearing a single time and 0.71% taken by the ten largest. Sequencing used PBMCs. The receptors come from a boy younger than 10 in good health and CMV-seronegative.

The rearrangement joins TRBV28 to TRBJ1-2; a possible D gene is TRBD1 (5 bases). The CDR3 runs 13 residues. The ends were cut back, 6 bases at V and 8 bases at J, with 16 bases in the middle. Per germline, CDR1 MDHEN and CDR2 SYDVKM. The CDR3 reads CASSMTQDGGYTF. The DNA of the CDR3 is TGTGCCAGCAGCATGACACAGGATGGAGGCTACACCTTC.

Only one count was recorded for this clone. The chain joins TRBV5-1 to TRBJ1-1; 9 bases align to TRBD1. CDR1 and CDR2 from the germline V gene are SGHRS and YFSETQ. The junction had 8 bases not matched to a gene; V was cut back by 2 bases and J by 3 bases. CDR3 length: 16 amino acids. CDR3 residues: CASSLRETGGDTEAFF. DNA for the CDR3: TGCGCCAGCAGCTTAAGGGAGACAGGGGGGGACACTGAAGCTTTCTTT.

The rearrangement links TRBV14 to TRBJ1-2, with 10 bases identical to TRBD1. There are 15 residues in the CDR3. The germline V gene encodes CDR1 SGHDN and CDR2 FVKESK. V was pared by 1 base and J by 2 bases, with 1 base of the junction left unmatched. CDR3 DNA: TGTGCCAGCAGCCAAGGACAGGGGGCGAACTATGGCTACACCTTC. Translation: CASSQGQGANYGYTF.

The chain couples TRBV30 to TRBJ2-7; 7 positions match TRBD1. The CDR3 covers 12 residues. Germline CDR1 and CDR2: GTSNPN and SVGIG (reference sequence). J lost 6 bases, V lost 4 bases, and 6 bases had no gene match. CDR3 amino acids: CAWKGARPEQYF. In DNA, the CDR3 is TGTGCCTGGAAGGGGGCCAGGCCCGAGCAGTACTTC.

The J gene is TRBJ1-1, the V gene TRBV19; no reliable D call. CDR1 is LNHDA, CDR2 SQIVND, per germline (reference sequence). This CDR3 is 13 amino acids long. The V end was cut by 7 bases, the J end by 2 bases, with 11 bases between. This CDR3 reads CASNYHLNTEAFF. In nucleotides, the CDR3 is TGTGCCAGTAACTACCACCTAAACACTGAAGCTTTCTTT.

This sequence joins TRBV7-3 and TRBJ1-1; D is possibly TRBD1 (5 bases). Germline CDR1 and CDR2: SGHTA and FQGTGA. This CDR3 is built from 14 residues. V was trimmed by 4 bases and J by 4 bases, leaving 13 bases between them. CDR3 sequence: CASSWEGRVTEAFF. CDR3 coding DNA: TGTGCCAGCAGCTGGGAGGGGCGGGTCACTGAAGCTTTCTTT.

CDR3 loop: CASSEIRAGDTGELFF. The CDR3 bases are TGTGCCAGCAGTGAAATCCGGGCAGGGGACACCGGGGAGCTGTTTTTT. The chain couples TRBV25-1 to TRBJ2-2; a weak D match, TRBD1 (6 bases). V lost 2 bases, J lost 3 bases, and 13 bases lay in between. The CDR3 length is 16 residues. CDR1 and CDR2 (germline): MGHDK, SYGVNS.

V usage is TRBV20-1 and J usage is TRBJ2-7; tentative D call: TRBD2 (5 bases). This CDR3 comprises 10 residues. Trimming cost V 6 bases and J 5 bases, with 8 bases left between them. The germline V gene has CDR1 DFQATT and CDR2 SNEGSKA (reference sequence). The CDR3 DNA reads TGCAGTGCCCTCGGGGACGAGCAGTACTTC. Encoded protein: CSALGDEQYF.

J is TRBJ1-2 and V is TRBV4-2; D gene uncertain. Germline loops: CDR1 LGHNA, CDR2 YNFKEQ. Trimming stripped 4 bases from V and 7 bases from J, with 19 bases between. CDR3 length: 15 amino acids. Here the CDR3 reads CASSPREVPPPGYTF. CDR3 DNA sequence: TGTGCCAGCAGCCCCCGGGAAGTCCCTCCTCCTGGCTACACCTTC.

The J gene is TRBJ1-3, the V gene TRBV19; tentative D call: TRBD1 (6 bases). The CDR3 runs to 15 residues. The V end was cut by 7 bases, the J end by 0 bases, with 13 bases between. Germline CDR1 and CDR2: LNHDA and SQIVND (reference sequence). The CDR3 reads CASMGAQSSGNTIYF. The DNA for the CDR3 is TGTGCCAGTATGGGGGCGCAGAGCTCTGGAAACACCATATATTTT.

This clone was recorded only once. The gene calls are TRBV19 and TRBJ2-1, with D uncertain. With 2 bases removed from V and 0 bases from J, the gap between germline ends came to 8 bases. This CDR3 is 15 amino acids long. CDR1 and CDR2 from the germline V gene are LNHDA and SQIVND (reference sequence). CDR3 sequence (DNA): TGTGCCAGTAGTATAAGTCGGAGCTCCTACAATGAGCAGTTCTTC. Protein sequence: CASSISRSSYNEQFF.

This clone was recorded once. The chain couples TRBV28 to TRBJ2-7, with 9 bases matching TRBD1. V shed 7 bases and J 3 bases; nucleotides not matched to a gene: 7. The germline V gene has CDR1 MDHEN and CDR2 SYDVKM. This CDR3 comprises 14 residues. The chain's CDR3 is CASITGTGSYEQYF. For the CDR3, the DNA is TGTGCCAGCATTACCGGGACAGGGAGCTACGAGCAGTACTTC.

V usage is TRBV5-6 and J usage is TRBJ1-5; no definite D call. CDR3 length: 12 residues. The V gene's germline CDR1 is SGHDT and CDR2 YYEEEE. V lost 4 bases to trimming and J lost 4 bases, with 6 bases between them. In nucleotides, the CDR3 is TGTGCCAGCAGCCTTCTTAATCAGCCCCAGCATTTT. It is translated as CASSLLNQPQHF.

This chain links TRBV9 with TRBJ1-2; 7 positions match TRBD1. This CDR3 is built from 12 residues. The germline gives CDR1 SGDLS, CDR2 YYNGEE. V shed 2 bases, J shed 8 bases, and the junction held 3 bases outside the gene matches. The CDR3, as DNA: TGTGCCAGCAGCGTTACAGGGGTGGGCTACACCTTC. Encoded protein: CASSVTGVGYTF.

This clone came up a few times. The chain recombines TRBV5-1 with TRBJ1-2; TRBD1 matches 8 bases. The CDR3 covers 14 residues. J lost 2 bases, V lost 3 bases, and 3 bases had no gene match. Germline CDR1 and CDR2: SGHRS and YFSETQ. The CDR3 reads CASSSTGVNYGYTF. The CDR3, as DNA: TGCGCCAGCAGCTCGACAGGGGTCAACTATGGCTACACCTTC.

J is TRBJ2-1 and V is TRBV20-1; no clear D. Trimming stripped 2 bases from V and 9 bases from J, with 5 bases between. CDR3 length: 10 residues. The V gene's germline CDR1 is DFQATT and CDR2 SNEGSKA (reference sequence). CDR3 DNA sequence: TGCAGTGCTAGAAAGAGTGAGCAGTTCTTC. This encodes CSARKSEQFF.

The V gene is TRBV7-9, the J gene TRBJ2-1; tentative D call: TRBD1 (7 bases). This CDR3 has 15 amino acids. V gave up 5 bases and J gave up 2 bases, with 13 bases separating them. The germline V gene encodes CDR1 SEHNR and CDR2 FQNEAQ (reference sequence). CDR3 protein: CASSAGQRTYNEQFF. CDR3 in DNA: TGTGCCAGCAGCGCGGGACAGCGGACCTACAATGAGCAGTTCTTC. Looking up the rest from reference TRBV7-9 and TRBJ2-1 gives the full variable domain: DTGVSQNPRHKITKRGQNVTFRCDPISEHNRLYWYRQTLGQGPEFLTYFQNEAQLEKSRLLSDRFSAERPKGSFSTLEIQRTEQGDSAMYLCASSAGQRTYNEQFFGPGTRLTVL.

CDR3 DNA: TGTGCCAGCAGGACCGGGACAGGGGTAACCGGGGAGCTGTTTTTT. Amino acids: CASRTGTGVTGELFF. The chain is built from TRBV9 and TRBJ2-2; 10 bases agree with TRBD1. V shed 5 bases, J shed 5 bases, and the junction held 6 bases outside the gene matches. In germline, CDR1 is SGDLS, CDR2 YYNGEE. The CDR3 sequence is 15 residues long.

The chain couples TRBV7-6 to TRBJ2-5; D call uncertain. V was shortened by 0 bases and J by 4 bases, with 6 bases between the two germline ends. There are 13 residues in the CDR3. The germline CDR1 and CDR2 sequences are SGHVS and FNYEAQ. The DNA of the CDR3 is TGTGCCAGCAGCTTAGCGGCAGGAGAGACCCAGTACTTC. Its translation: CASSLAAGETQYF.

The CDR3 spells CASSAQGRGETQYF. The DNA of the CDR3 is TGTGCCAGCAGCGCCCAGGGCAGGGGTGAGACCCAGTACTTC. The rearrangement joins TRBV14 to TRBJ2-5, with D perhaps TRBD1 (6 bases). Between the trimmed V and J ends, which lost 5 bases and 5 bases, there was a span of 15 bases. Germline loops: CDR1 SGHDN, CDR2 FVKESK. The CDR3 loop spans 14 amino acids.

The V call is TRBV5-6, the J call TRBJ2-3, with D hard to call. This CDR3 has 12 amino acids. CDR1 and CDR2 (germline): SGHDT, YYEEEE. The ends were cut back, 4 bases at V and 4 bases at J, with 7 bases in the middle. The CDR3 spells CASSPQADTQYF. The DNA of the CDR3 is TGTGCCAGCAGCCCTCAGGCAGATACGCAGTATTTT.

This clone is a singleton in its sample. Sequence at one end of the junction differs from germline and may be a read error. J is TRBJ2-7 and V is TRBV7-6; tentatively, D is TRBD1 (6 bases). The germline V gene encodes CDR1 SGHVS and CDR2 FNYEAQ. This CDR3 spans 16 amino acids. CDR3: CASSLASWDTAYEQYF. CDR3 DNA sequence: TGTGCCAGCAGTTTAGCTTCGTGGGACACAGCCTACGAGCAGTACTTC.

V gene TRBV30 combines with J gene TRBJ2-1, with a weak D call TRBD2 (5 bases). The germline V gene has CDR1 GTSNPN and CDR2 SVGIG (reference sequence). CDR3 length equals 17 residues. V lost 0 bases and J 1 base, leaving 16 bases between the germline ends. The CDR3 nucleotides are TGTGCCTGGAGTGTACGTGGGAGTTTAGCGTCCTACAATGAGCAGTTCTTC. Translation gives CAWSVRGSLASYNEQFF.

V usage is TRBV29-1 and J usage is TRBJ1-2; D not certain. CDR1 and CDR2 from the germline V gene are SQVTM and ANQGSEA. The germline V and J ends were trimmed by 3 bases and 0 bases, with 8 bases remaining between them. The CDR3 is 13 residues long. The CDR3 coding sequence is TGCAGCGTTGAGGAGACTACTAACTATGGCTACACCTTC. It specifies CSVEETTNYGYTF. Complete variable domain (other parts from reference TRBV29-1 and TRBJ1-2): SAVISQKPSRDICQRGTSLTIQCQVDSQVTMMFWYRQQPGQSLTLIATANQGSEATYESGFVIDKFPISRPNLTFSTLTVSNMSPEDSSIYLCSVEETTNYGYTFGSGTRLTVV.